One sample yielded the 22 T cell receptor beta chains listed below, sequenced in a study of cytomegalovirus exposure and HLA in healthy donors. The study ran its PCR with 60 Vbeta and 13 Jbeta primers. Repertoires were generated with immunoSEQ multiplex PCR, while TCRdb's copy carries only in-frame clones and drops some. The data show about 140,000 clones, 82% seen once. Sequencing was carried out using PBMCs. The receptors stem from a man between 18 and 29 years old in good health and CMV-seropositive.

The CDR3 nucleotides read TGTGCCAGCAGCTTGCAGGACAGGGGGGCAGAGACCCAGTACTTC. Its translation is CASSLQDRGAETQYF. J is TRBJ2-5 and V is TRBV11-2; 10 bases line up with TRBD1. V shed 3 bases, J shed 4 bases, and the junction held 5 bases outside the gene matches. Germline lookup yields CDR1 SGHAT and CDR2 FQNNGV. This CDR3 comprises 15 residues.

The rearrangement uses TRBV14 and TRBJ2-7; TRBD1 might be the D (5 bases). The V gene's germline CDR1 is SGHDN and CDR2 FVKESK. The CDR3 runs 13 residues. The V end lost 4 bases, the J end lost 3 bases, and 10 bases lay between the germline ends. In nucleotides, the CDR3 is TGTGCCAGCAGCCTCTGGACATACTACGAGCAGTACTTC. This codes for CASSLWTYYEQYF.

The CDR3, as DNA: TGTGCCAGCAGCCAGGGACTAGCGGGTACATACGAGCAGTACTTC. This sequence encodes CASSQGLAGTYEQYF. V is TRBV11-3 and J is TRBJ2-7, with 12 bases identical to TRBD2. This CDR3 is 15 amino acids long. The V gene's germline CDR1 is SGHNT and CDR2 YENEEA. The ends lost 5 bases at V and 4 bases at J; junction bases unmatched: 6.

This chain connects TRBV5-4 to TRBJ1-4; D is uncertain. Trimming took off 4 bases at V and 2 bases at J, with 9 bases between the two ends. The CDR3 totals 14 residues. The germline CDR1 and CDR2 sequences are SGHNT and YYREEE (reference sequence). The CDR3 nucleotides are TGTGCCAGCAGCAACGGGATGACTAATGAAAAACTGTTTTTT. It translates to CASSNGMTNEKLFF.

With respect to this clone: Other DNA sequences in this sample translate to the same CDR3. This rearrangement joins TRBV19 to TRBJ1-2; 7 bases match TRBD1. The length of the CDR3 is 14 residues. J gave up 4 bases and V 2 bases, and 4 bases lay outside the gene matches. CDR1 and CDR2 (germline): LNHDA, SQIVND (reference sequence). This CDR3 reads CASSIQGEAYGYTF. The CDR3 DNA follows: TGTGCCAGTAGTATACAGGGGGAGGCCTATGGCTACACCTTC.

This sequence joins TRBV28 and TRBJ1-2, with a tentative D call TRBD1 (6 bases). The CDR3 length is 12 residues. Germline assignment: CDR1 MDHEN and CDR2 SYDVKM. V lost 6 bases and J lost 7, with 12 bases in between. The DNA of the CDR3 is TGTGCCAGCAGCCCCCAGGGGCTTGGCTACACCTTC. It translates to CASSPQGLGYTF.

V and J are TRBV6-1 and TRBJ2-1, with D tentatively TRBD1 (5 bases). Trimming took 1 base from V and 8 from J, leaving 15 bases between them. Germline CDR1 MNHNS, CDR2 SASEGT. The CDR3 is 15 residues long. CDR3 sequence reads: CASSEDWQGRYEQFF. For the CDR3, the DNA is TGTGCCAGCAGTGAAGATTGGCAGGGCCGATATGAGCAGTTCTTC.

The CDR3 bases are TGTGCCAGCGGGGTGGGCGGGACTCCCACAGATACGCAGTATTTT. As protein: CASGVGGTPTDTQYF. The chain couples TRBV6-5 to TRBJ2-3; tentative D call: TRBD2 (6 bases). The germline V and J ends were trimmed by 8 bases and 2 bases, with 17 bases remaining between them. This CDR3 has 15 residues. Germline lookup yields CDR1 MNHEY and CDR2 SVGAGI.

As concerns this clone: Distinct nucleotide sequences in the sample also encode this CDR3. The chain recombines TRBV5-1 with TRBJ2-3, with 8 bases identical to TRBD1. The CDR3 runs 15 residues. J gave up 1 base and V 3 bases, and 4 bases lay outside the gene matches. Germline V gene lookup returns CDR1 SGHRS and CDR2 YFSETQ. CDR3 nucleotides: TGCGCCAGCAGCTCCGGACAGGGTCGCACAGATACGCAGTATTTT. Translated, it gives CASSSGQGRTDTQYF.

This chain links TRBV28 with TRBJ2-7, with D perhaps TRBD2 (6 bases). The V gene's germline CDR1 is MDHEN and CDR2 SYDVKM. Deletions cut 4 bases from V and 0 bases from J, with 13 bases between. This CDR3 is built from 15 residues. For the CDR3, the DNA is TGTGCCAGCAGTTGGAGGGGCGCGTACTCCTACGAGCAGTACTTC. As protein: CASSWRGAYSYEQYF.

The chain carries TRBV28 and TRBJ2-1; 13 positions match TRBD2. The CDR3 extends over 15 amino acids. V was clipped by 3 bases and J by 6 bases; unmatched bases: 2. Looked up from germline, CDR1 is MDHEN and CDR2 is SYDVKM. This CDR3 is CASSFGTSGVNEQFF. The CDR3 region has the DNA TGTGCCAGCAGTTTCGGGACTAGCGGGGTCAATGAGCAGTTCTTC. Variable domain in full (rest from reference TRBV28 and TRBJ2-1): DVKVTQSSRYLVKRTGEKVFLECVQDMDHENMFWYRQDPGLGLRLIYFSYDVKMKEKGDIPEGYSVSREKKERFSLILESASTNQTSMYLCASSFGTSGVNEQFFGPGTRLTVL.

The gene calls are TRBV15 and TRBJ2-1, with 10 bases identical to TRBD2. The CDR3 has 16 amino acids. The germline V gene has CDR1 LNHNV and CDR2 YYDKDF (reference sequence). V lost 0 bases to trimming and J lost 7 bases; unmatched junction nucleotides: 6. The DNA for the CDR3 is TGTGCCACCAGCAGAGATCGCCTAGCGGGAGTTAATGAGCAGTTCTTC. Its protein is CATSRDRLAGVNEQFF.

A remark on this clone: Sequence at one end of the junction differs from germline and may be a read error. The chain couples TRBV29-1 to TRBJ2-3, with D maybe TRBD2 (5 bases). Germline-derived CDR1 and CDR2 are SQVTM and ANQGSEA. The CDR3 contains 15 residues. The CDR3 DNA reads TGCAGCGTTGCGGGCCATACCCCTAGCACAGATACGCAGTGTTTT. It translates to CSVAGHTPSTDTQCF.

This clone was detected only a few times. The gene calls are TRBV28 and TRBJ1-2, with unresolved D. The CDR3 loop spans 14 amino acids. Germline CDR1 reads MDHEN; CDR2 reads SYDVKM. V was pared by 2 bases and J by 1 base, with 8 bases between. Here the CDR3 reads CASSLRGSNYGYTF. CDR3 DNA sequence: TGTGCCAGCAGTTTAAGAGGGAGTAACTATGGCTACACCTTC.

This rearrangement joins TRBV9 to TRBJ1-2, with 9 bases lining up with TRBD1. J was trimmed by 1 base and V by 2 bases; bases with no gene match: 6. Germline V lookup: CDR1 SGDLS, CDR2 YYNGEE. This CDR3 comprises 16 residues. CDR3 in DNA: TGTGCCAGCAGCGTTAAACAGGGGGCCCTTAACTATGGCTACACCTTC. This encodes CASSVKQGALNYGYTF. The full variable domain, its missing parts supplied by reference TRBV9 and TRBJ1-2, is DSGVTQTPKHLITATGQRVTLRCSPRSGDLSVYWYQQSLDQGLQFLIQYYNGEERAKGNILERFSAQQFPDLHSELNLSSLELGDSALYFCASSVKQGALNYGYTFGSGTRLTVV.

CDR3 residues: CASSRGGVDTQYF. The CDR3 DNA reads TGTGCCAGCAGTAGAGGGGGAGTGGATACGCAGTATTTT. The genes are TRBV6-1 and TRBJ2-3; a possible D gene is TRBD1 (6 bases). The CDR3 covers 13 residues. Trimming pared 5 bases from V and 6 bases from J, leaving 12 bases between. Germline values: CDR1 MNHNS, CDR2 SASEGT.

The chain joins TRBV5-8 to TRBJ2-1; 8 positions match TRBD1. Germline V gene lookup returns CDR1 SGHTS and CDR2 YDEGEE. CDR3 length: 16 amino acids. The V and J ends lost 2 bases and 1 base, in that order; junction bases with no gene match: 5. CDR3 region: CASSFTRGPSYNEQFF. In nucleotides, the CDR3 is TGTGCCAGCAGCTTTACCAGGGGGCCTTCCTACAATGAGCAGTTCTTC.

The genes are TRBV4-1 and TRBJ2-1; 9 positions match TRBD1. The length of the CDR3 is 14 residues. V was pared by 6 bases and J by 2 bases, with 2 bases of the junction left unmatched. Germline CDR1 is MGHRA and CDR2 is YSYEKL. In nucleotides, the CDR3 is TGCGCCAGCAGGGGGACAGGGCCCTACAATGAGCAGTTCTTC. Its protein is CASRGTGPYNEQFF.

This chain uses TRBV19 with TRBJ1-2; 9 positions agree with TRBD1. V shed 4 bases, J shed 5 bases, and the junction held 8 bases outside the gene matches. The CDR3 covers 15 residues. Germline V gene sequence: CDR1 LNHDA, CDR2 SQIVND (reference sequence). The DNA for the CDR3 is TGTGCCAGTAGTAAGACCCAGACAGGGGGATATGGCTACACCTTC. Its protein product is CASSKTQTGGYGYTF.

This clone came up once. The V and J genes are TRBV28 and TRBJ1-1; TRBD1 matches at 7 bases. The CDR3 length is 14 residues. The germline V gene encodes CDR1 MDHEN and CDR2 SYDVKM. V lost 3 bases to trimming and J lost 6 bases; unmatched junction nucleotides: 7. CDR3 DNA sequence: TGTGCCAGCAGTTTGATTGGGACAGCCGCTGAAGCTTTCTTT. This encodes CASSLIGTAAEAFF.

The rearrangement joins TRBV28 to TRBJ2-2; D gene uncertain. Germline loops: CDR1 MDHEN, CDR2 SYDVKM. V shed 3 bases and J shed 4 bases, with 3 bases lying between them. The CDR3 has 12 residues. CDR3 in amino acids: CASSLSTGELFF. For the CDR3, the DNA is TGTGCCAGCAGTTTGAGCACCGGGGAGCTGTTTTTT.

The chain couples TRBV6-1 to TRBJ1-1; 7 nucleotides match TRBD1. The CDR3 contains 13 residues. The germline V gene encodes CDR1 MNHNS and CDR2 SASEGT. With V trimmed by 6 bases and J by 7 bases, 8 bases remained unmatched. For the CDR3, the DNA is TGTGCCAGCAGCACTACAGGGGTCGGTGAAGCTTTCTTT. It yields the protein CASSTTGVGEAFF.